Below, 23 T cell receptor beta chains from the same sample are listed, as sequenced in a study of T cell repertoires in cytomegalovirus infection. TCRdb used MiXCR to reprocess the reads, holding one entry per CDR3 protein. The data hold 200,000 to 300,000 distinct CDR3 sequences, with about an eighth observed a single time. Sequenced material: PBMCs. These receptor sequences come from a human donor in good health (CMV status not recorded). Some clones in this sample may be carry-over from other donors' samples.

V gene TRBV20-1 combines with J gene TRBJ2-1; 8 bases map to TRBD2. The CDR3 length is 13 residues. CDR1 is DFQATT, CDR2 SNEGSKA, per germline (reference sequence). The trim removed 3 bases at V and 14 bases at J, leaving 12 bases unmatched. CDR3 coding DNA: TGCAGTGCTAGGCTGTTAACTAGCGGTGGGGAGTTCTTC. Encoded protein: CSARLLTSGGEFF.

The J gene is TRBJ2-1, the V gene TRBV29-1; 10 nucleotides match TRBD2. The length of the CDR3 is 13 residues. Per the germline V gene, CDR1 is SQVTM and CDR2 is ANQGSEA. V trimming: 5 bases; J trimming: 4 bases; junction bases outside the gene matches: 2. CDR3 protein: CSVMTSGYNEQFF. CDR3 nucleotide sequence: TGCAGCGTTATGACTAGCGGGTACAATGAGCAGTTCTTC.

The chain combines TRBV7-3 with TRBJ1-1; the D is unclear. V was trimmed by 2 bases and J by 5 bases, leaving 9 bases between them. The CDR3 is 13 amino acids. Per the germline V gene, CDR1 is SGHTA and CDR2 is FQGTGA. This CDR3 is CASSLEDWTEAFF. In DNA, the CDR3 is TGTGCCAGCAGCTTAGAGGATTGGACTGAAGCTTTCTTT.

At least ten counts were recorded for this clonotype. The V call is TRBV7-6, the J call TRBJ2-3; TRBD2 agrees at 7 bases. This CDR3 spans 16 amino acids. V was clipped by 5 bases and J by 0 bases; unmatched bases: 8. CDR1 SGHVS and CDR2 FNYEAQ come from the germline V gene. The CDR3 here is CASSQREGPSTDTQYF. For the CDR3, the DNA is TGTGCCAGCAGCCAGAGGGAGGGGCCTAGCACAGATACGCAGTATTTT.

This clonotype was detected a few times. The gene calls are TRBV7-9 and TRBJ2-1, with 7 bases aligning to TRBD2. The CDR3 consists of 15 residues. Losses at the gene ends were 5 bases for V and 4 bases for J; bases not matched to a gene: 8. Germline V gives CDR1 SEHNR, CDR2 FQNEAQ (reference sequence). CDR3 in amino acids: CASSPGGISYNEQFF. The CDR3 nucleotides are TGTGCCAGCAGCCCCGGGGGGATCTCTTACAATGAGCAGTTCTTC.

The V gene is TRBV20-1, the J gene TRBJ1-2, with TRBD1 matching over 8 bases. In germline, CDR1 is DFQATT, CDR2 SNEGSKA (reference sequence). This CDR3 spans 13 amino acids. V was clipped by 5 bases and J by 5 bases; unmatched bases: 7. The CDR3 reads CSAATGVGYGYTF. The CDR3 nucleotides read TGCAGTGCTGCGACAGGGGTCGGATATGGCTACACCTTC.

V gene TRBV4-1 combines with J gene TRBJ1-2, with D perhaps TRBD1 (5 bases). The germline V gene has CDR1 MGHRA and CDR2 YSYEKL. CDR3 size: 13 residues. Trimming removed 3 bases from V and 7 bases from J, with 12 bases in between. Here the CDR3 reads CASSHGTLSGYTF. In DNA, the CDR3 is TGCGCCAGCAGCCACGGGACCCTAAGTGGCTACACCTTC.

This clonotype was detected ten times or more. The chain is built from TRBV6-1 and TRBJ1-5; a possible D gene is TRBD1 (5 bases). Between the trimmed V and J ends, which lost 5 bases and 1 base, there was a span of 12 bases. Germline V gene data show CDR1 as MNHNS and CDR2 as SASEGT. This CDR3 is built from 15 residues. For the CDR3, the DNA is TGTGCCAGCAGTCGGGGGGGTGAGAGCAATCAGCCCCAGCATTTT. As protein: CASSRGGESNQPQHF.

This clonotype was found a few times. The rearrangement links TRBV2 to TRBJ2-7; D uncertain. Trimming removed 3 bases at V and 7 bases at J, with 13 bases between. The germline V gene has CDR1 SNHLY and CDR2 FYNNEI. CDR3 length: 13 residues. The CDR3 spells CASSDFPRSEQYF. CDR3 sequence (DNA): TGTGCCAGCAGTGATTTCCCCCGGTCGGAGCAGTACTTC.

In this sample, this clonotype turned up a few times. The J gene is TRBJ2-3, the V gene TRBV12-3 or TRBV12-4; TRBD1 is a possible D gene (6 bases). V gave up 3 bases and J gave up 2 bases, with 9 bases separating them. The CDR3 spans 14 residues. The CDR3 region is CASSFRGPTDTQYF. In DNA, the CDR3 is TGTGCCAGCAGTTTCAGGGGACCCACAGATACGCAGTATTTT.

This clonotype was counted ten times or more. V and J are TRBV6-1 and TRBJ2-3; TRBD1 aligns across 7 bases. From germline, CDR1 is MNHNS and CDR2 SASEGT. There are 16 residues in the CDR3. After removal of 4 bases from V and 6 bases from J, the junction contained 13 bases not matched to a gene. CDR3 in amino acids: CASSGDRDSRGDTQYF. The CDR3 DNA follows: TGTGCCAGCAGTGGAGACCGGGACAGCCGAGGGGATACGCAGTATTTT.

The gene calls are TRBV12-5 and TRBJ2-5; 9 bases fit TRBD1. J lost 5 bases, V lost 1 base, and 5 bases had no gene match. The germline gives CDR1 LGHNT, CDR2 FRNRAP. The CDR3 extends over 15 amino acids. CDR3 bases: TGTGCTAGTGGTTTGGACAGGGGGCCCTATGAGACCCAGTACTTC. Translated, it gives CASGLDRGPYETQYF.

This clonotype appeared a few times. The chain couples TRBV20-1 to TRBJ1-2; a possible D gene is TRBD1 (5 bases). The CDR3 totals 16 residues. In germline, CDR1 is DFQATT, CDR2 SNEGSKA (reference sequence). With 3 bases removed from V and 1 base from J, the gap between germline ends came to 18 bases. As DNA, the CDR3 is TGCAGTGCTAGTCCCGGGACCTCGGGGATTAACTATGGCTACACCTTC. Its translation: CSASPGTSGINYGYTF.

This clonotype appeared many times. V usage is TRBV20-1 and J usage is TRBJ1-5; 10 nucleotides line up with TRBD1. Trimming cost V 2 bases and J 6 bases; bases outside gene matches: 7. CDR3 length equals 15 residues. The V gene's germline CDR1 is DFQATT and CDR2 SNEGSKA (reference sequence). The CDR3 reads CSARRTGGIGQPQHF. Written as DNA, the CDR3 is TGCAGTGCTAGAAGGACAGGGGGAATTGGTCAGCCCCAGCATTTT.

This clonotype was seen at least ten times. J is TRBJ2-7 and V is TRBV20-1; D is perhaps TRBD2 (5 bases). CDR1 DFQATT and CDR2 SNEGSKA come from the germline V gene (reference sequence). The CDR3 totals 14 residues. V gave up 6 bases and J gave up 2 bases, with 17 bases separating them. The CDR3 sequence: CSAALSEGAYEQYF. The CDR3 DNA reads TGCAGTGCGGCCCTGAGTGAGGGAGCCTACGAGCAGTACTTC.

V is TRBV5-4 and J is TRBJ2-4, with D possibly being TRBD1 (5 bases). The germline V and J ends were trimmed by 2 bases and 3 bases, with 12 bases remaining between them. Germline V gives CDR1 SGHNT, CDR2 YYREEE (reference sequence). The CDR3 sequence is 15 residues long. CDR3 amino acids: CASSFPDSVKNIQYF. The DNA of the CDR3 is TGTGCCAGCAGCTTCCCCGACAGTGTCAAAAACATTCAGTACTTC.

This clonotype was recorded a few times. The chain joins TRBV6-1 to TRBJ1-2; unclear D gene. Germline V lookup: CDR1 MNHNS, CDR2 SASEGT. The CDR3 length is 12 residues. Trimming took off 5 bases at V and 4 bases at J, with 8 bases between the two ends. This CDR3 is CASSSTAYGYTF. Here the CDR3 DNA reads TGTGCCAGCAGTTCAACAGCCTATGGCTACACCTTC.

The table lists this clonotype with a few counts. The chain is built from TRBV27 and TRBJ2-3, with D perhaps TRBD1 (5 bases). Trimming took 5 bases from V and 1 from J, leaving 13 bases between them. The CDR3 loop spans 15 amino acids. Germline CDR1 and CDR2: MNHEY and SMNVEV (reference sequence). CDR3 in DNA: TGTGCCAGCAGTCTCCAGGGTTGGGGCACAGATACGCAGTATTTT. Its protein product is CASSLQGWGTDTQYF.

This clonotype appeared many times. The chain has TRBV7-2 and TRBJ2-7, with D perhaps being TRBD1 or TRBD2 (6 bases each). The CDR3 has 13 residues. Trimming took off 1 base at V and 9 bases at J, with 13 bases between the two ends. Germline values: CDR1 SGHTA, CDR2 FQGNSA. This chain's CDR3 is CASSLDPGATQYF. CDR3 nucleotides: TGTGCCAGCAGCTTAGATCCGGGGGCGACGCAGTACTTC.

In this sample, this clonotype turned up a few times. The V gene is TRBV6-2 or TRBV6-3, the J gene TRBJ2-7; D possibly corresponds to TRBD2 (5 bases). CDR3 size: 11 residues. Germline CDR1 reads MNHEY; CDR2 reads SVGEGT. Trimming removed 8 bases at V and 8 bases at J, with 13 bases between. This chain's CDR3 is CASAGDGKQYF. The CDR3 DNA sequence: TGTGCCAGCGCGGGTGACGGAAAGCAGTACTTC.

The genes are TRBV14 and TRBJ2-7, with a weak D call TRBD2 (6 bases). CDR3 length equals 16 residues. V was clipped by 3 bases and J by 3 bases, with 18 bases between them. The germline V gene encodes CDR1 SGHDN and CDR2 FVKESK. CDR3 loop: CASSQRVASEFYEQYF. The CDR3 coding sequence is TGTGCCAGCAGCCAGAGGGTGGCTAGCGAATTCTACGAGCAGTACTTC.

This sequence joins TRBV28 and TRBJ2-1; 11 nucleotides align to TRBD2. Germline CDR1 MDHEN, CDR2 SYDVKM. The CDR3 runs to 16 residues. V lost 2 bases, J lost 7 bases, and 7 bases stayed unmatched. CDR3 in amino acids: CASSLATSGSYNEQFF. CDR3 DNA sequence: TGTGCCAGCAGTTTAGCTACTAGCGGGAGTTATAATGAGCAGTTCTTC. Using reference TRBV28 and TRBJ2-1 for the parts outside the CDR3, the full variable domain is DVKVTQSSRYLVKRTGEKVFLECVQDMDHENMFWYRQDPGLGLRLIYFSYDVKMKEKGDIPEGYSVSREKKERFSLILESASTNQTSMYLCASSLATSGSYNEQFFGPGTRLTVL.

This clonotype was picked up a small number of times. This rearrangement joins TRBV18 to TRBJ2-6; D is unresolved. Looked up from germline, CDR1 is KGHSH and CDR2 is LQKENI. Trimming left V 0 bases short and J 1 base short, with 4 bases between. The CDR3 is 15 amino acids. CDR3 sequence reads: CASSPPGSGANVLTF. Here the CDR3 DNA reads TGTGCCAGCTCACCACCAGGGTCTGGGGCCAACGTCCTGACTTTC.